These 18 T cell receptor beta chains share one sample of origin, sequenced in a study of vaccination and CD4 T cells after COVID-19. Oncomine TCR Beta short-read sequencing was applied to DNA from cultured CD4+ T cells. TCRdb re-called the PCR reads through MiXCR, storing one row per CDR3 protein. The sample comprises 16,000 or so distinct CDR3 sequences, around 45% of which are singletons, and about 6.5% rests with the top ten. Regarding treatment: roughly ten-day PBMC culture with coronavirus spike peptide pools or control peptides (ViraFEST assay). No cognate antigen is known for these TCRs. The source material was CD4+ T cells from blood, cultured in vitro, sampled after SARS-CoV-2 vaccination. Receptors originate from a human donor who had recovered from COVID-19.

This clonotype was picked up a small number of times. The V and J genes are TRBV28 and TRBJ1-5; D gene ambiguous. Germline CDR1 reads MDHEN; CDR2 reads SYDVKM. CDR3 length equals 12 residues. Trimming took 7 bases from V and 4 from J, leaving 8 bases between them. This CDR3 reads CASKIGNQPQHF. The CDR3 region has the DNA TGTGCCAGCAAGATAGGGAATCAGCCCCAGCATTTT.

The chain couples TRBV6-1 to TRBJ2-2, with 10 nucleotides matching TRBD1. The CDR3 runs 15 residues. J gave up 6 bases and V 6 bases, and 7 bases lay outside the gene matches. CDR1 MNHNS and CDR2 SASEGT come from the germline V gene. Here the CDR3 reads CASRAGTGEAGELFF. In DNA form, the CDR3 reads TGTGCCAGCAGGGCCGGGACAGGGGAGGCCGGGGAGCTGTTTTTT.

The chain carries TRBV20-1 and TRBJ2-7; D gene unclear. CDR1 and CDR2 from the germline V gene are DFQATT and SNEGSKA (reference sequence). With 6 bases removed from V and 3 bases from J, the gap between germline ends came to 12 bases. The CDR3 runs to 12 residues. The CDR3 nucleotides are TGCAGTGCCGGACCCGACGACTACGAGCAGTACTTC. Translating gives CSAGPDDYEQYF.

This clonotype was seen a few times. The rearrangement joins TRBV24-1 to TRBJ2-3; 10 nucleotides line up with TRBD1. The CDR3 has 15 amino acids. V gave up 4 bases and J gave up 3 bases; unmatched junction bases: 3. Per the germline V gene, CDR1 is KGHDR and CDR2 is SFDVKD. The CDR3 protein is CATSDSGQGTDTQYF. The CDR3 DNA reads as TGTGCCACCAGTGACTCGGGACAGGGGACAGATACGCAGTATTTT.

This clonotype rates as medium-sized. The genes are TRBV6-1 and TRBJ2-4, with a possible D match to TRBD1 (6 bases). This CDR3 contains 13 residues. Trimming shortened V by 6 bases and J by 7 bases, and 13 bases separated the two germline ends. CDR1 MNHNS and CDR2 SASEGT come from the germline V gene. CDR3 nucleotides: TGTGCCAGCAGACTAGACAGGTGGAACATTCAGTACTTC. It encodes CASRLDRWNIQYF.

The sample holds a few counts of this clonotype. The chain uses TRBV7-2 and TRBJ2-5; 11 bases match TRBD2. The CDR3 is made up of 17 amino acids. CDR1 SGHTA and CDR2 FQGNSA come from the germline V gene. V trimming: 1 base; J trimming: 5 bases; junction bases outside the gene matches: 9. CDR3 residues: CASSLVIPSGRSETQYF. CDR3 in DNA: TGTGCCAGCAGCTTAGTGATCCCTAGCGGGAGGTCTGAGACCCAGTACTTC.

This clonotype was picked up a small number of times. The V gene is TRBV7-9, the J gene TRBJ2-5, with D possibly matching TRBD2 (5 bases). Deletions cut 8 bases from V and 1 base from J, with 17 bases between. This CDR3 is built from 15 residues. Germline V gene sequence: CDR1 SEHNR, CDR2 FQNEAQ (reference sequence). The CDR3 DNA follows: TGTGCCAGCGACGTTTCTCGGAGCGGCCAAGAGACCCAGTACTTC. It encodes CASDVSRSGQETQYF.

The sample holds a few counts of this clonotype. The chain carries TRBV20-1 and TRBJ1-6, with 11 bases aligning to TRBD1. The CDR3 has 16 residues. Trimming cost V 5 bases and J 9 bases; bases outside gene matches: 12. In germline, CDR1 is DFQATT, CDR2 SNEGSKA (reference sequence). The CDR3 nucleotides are TGCAGTGCTGTCGCAGGGGACAGGGGGTTGGGTTCACCCCTCCACTTT. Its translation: CSAVAGDRGLGSPLHF.

This chain's CDR3 is CASSHRAGELFF. CDR3 DNA sequence: TGTGCCAGCAGCCACCGGGCCGGGGAGCTGTTTTTT. The genes are TRBV16 and TRBJ2-2; no clear D gene. Germline V gene lookup returns CDR1 KGHSY and CDR2 FQNENV. The V end was cut by 3 bases, the J end by 6 bases, with 5 bases between. The CDR3 is 12 amino acids.

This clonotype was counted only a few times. CDR3 nucleotide sequence: TGTGCCATCAGTGAGTCGGGAATGCCAGATACGCAGTATTTT. Translated: CAISESGMPDTQYF. J is TRBJ2-3 and V is TRBV10-3; D not resolved. Trimming pared 0 bases from V and 4 bases from J, leaving 8 bases between. The CDR3 has 14 amino acids. Per germline, CDR1 ENHRY and CDR2 SYGVKD.

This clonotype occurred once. DNA of the CDR3: TGCGCCAGCTATACAGGGGCCTCCTACAATGAGCAGTTCTTC. Translation: CASYTGASYNEQFF. The rearrangement uses TRBV5-1 and TRBJ2-1; 7 nucleotides line up with TRBD1. The CDR3 runs to 14 residues. After removal of 7 bases from V and 0 bases from J, the junction contained 4 bases not matched to a gene. The V gene's germline CDR1 is SGHRS and CDR2 YFSETQ.

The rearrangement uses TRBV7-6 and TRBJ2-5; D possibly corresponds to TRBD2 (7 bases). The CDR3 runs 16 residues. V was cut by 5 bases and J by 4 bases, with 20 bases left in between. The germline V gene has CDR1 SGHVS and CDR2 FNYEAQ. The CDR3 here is CASSGGGQGYGETQYF. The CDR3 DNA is TGTGCCAGCAGCGGGGGGGGGCAGGGTTATGGAGAGACCCAGTACTTC.

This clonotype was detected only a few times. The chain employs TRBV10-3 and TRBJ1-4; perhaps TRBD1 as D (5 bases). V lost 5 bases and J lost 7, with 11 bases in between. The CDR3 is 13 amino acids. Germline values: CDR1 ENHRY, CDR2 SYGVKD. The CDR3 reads CAISRERGEKLFF. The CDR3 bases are TGTGCCATCAGTAGGGAAAGGGGTGAAAAACTGTTTTTT.

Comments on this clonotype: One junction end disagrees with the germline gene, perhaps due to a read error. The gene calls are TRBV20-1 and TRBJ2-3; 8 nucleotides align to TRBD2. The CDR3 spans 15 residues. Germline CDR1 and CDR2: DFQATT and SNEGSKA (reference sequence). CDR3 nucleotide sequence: TGCAGTGCTTCTACTAGCGGATATCCCACAGATATGCAGTATTTT. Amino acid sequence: CSASTSGYPTDMQYF.

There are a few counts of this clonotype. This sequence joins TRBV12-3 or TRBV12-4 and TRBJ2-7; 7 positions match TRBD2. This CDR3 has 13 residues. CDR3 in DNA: TGTGAGCATACGGGCGGGAGAAGATACGAGCAGTACTTC. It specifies CEHTGGRRYEQYF.

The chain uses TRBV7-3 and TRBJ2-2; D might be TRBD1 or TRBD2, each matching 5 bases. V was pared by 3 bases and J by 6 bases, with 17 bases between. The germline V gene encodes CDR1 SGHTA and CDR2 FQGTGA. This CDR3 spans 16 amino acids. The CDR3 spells CASSLAGTSSPGELFF. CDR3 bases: TGTGCCAGCAGCTTGGCCGGGACGTCGAGCCCCGGGGAGCTGTTTTTT.

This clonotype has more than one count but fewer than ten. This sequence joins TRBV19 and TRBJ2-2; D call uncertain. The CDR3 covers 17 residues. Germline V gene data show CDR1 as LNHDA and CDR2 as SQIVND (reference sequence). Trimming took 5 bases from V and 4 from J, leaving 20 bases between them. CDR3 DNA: TGTGCCAGTAGTGCCCGACATATTGACTTAGGCACCGGGGAGCTGTTTTTT. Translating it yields CASSARHIDLGTGELFF.

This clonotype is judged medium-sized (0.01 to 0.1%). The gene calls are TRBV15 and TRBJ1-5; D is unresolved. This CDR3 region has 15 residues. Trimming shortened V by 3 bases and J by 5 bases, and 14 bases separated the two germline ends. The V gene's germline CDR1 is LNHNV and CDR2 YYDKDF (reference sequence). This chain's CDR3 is CATSRMDGWDQPQHF. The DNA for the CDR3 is TGTGCCACCAGCAGGATGGACGGGTGGGATCAGCCCCAGCATTTT.